The 10 T cell receptor beta chains presented below share a single source sample, sequenced in a study of control samples from healthy donors and cancer patients. Clones were sequenced by immunoSEQ multiplex PCR, and TCRdb holds only the in-frame ones, with some missing. The sample carries about 65,000 clones, around nine tenths recorded once. The sequenced material came from PBMCs. The source is a woman aged 45-59 years with colorectal cancer.

The chain uses TRBV19 and TRBJ2-5, with 7 positions matching TRBD2. The V and J ends lost 1 base and 11 bases, in that order; junction bases with no gene match: 7. The length of the CDR3 is 13 residues. Per the germline V gene, CDR1 is LNHDA and CDR2 is SQIVND (reference sequence). CDR3 in amino acids: CASSIVLGRRQYF. For the CDR3, the DNA is TGTGCCAGTAGTATAGTCCTCGGGAGGCGACAGTACTTC.

The V call is TRBV29-1, the J call TRBJ1-2; TRBD1 is a possible D gene (6 bases). Looked up from germline, CDR1 is SQVTM and CDR2 is ANQGSEA. V dropped 6 bases and J dropped 3 bases, with 14 bases sitting between them. The CDR3 is 13 amino acids. The CDR3 nucleotides are TGCAGCGTCGGGTTTGGACAGCACTATGGCTACACCTTC. Encoded protein: CSVGFGQHYGYTF. Together with reference TRBV29-1 and TRBJ1-2, the CDR3 gives the full variable domain: SAVISQKPSRDICQRGTSLTIQCQVDSQVTMMFWYRQQPGQSLTLIATANQGSEATYESGFVIDKFPISRPNLTFSTLTVSNMSPEDSSIYLCSVGFGQHYGYTFGSGTRLTVV.

CDR3 protein: CASSDVQGAGNTEAFF. CDR3 nucleotide sequence: TGTGCCAGCAGTGACGTCCAGGGGGCCGGTAACACTGAAGCTTTCTTT. The rearrangement uses TRBV6-4 and TRBJ1-1; 8 bases line up with TRBD1. V shed 2 bases and J 2 bases; nucleotides not matched to a gene: 7. This CDR3 is 16 amino acids long. The V gene's germline CDR1 is MRHNA and CDR2 SNTAGT.

The chain employs TRBV28 and TRBJ2-7, with D possibly being TRBD1 (6 bases). Germline CDR1 MDHEN, CDR2 SYDVKM. Trimming pared 2 bases from V and 4 bases from J, leaving 18 bases between. CDR3 length: 16 amino acids. The CDR3 spells CASSLGGGLGRYEQYF. In DNA form, the CDR3 reads TGTGCCAGCAGTTTAGGGGGCGGGTTGGGGCGGTACGAGCAGTACTTC.

The V and J genes are TRBV10-3 and TRBJ1-1; TRBD1 is a possible D gene (6 bases). This CDR3 is built from 13 residues. Germline CDR1 ENHRY, CDR2 SYGVKD. Trimming removed 7 bases from V and 5 bases from J, with 14 bases in between. The CDR3, as DNA: TGTGCCATCAAAGGGACACGGGGAACTGAAGCTTTCTTT. Residues: CAIKGTRGTEAFF.

The chain links TRBV9 to TRBJ1-2, with D perhaps TRBD1 (6 bases). The CDR3 runs to 15 residues. CDR1 is SGDLS, CDR2 YYNGEE, per germline. Trimming stripped 0 bases from V and 4 bases from J, with 13 bases between. The CDR3 nucleotides read TGTGCCAGCAGCGTAGGCGGGGGGCATAGCTATGGCTACACCTTC. Amino acids: CASSVGGGHSYGYTF.

CDR3 nucleotide sequence: TGTGCCAGCAGCTCGGCCCGGGGTATAATGGGATTTCCCCAGTACTTC. This codes for CASSSARGIMGFPQYF. The rearrangement links TRBV5-6 to TRBJ2-5; TRBD2 might be the D (5 bases). Trimming stripped 3 bases from V and 9 bases from J, with 24 bases between. The CDR3 spans 16 residues. Looked up from germline, CDR1 is SGHDT and CDR2 is YYEEEE.

The chain is built from TRBV3-1 (or the pseudogene TRBV3-2) and TRBJ1-6; TRBD1 aligns across 7 bases. The CDR3 runs 14 residues. From germline, CDR1 is LGHDT and CDR2 YNNKEL (reference sequence). V gave up 5 bases and J gave up 5 bases; unmatched junction bases: 3. CDR3 nucleotides: TGTGCCAGCAGCGCCGGGACAGATAATTCACCCCTCCACTTT. Protein: CASSAGTDNSPLHF.

The gene calls are TRBV5-6 and TRBJ1-2, with a tentative D call TRBD1 (5 bases). CDR3 size: 16 residues. The germline V and J ends were trimmed by 1 base and 6 bases, with 19 bases remaining between them. Germline values: CDR1 SGHDT, CDR2 YYEEEE. DNA of the CDR3: TGTGCCAGCAGCTTGCCAAATTGGGGCGAAAAGCATGGCTACACCTTC. This codes for CASSLPNWGEKHGYTF.

This clone was recorded once. CDR3 loop: CASSWSGNSYEQYF. In DNA form, the CDR3 reads TGCGCCAGCAGCTGGTCGGGAAACTCCTACGAGCAGTACTTC. This chain joins TRBV5-1 and TRBJ2-7, with D perhaps TRBD2 (5 bases). The CDR3 covers 14 residues. Trimming left V 3 bases short and J 0 bases short, with 10 bases between. The germline V gene encodes CDR1 SGHRS and CDR2 YFSETQ. Combining the CDR3 with reference TRBV5-1 and TRBJ2-7 gives the whole variable domain KAGVTQTPRYLIKTRGQQVTLSCSPISGHRSVSWYQQTPGQGLQFLFEYFSETQRNKGNFPGRFSGRQFSNSRSEMNVSTLELGDSALYLCASSWSGNSYEQYFGPGTRLTVT.